The 23 T cell receptor beta chains below were found in one sample sequenced in a study of cytomegalovirus exposure and HLA in healthy donors. The PCR employed 60 Vbeta primers together with 13 Jbeta primers. Profiling relied on immunoSEQ multiplex PCR, and the TCRdb table lists in-frame clones only, not all of them. The sample has over 130,000 clones; 60% to 85% are singletons. Sequenced: PBMCs. The receptors were gathered from a middle-aged man in good health and CMV-seronegative.

This clone has a handful of counts. The gene calls are TRBV5-1 and TRBJ1-1; a weak D match, TRBD1 (6 bases). The length of the CDR3 is 14 residues. Trimming took off 4 bases at V and 5 bases at J, with 15 bases between the two ends. Germline CDR1 SGHRS, CDR2 YFSETQ. CDR3 in amino acids: CASSSRQGITEAFF. The CDR3 DNA is TGCGCCAGCAGCAGCAGGCAGGGGATTACTGAAGCTTTCTTT.

The J gene is TRBJ2-3, the V gene TRBV28, with D possibly being TRBD2 (5 bases). The CDR3 has 15 amino acids. In germline, CDR1 is MDHEN, CDR2 SYDVKM. V lost 6 bases to trimming and J lost 2 bases, with 15 bases between them. CDR3 amino acids: CASSSRRGFTDTQYF. The CDR3 DNA follows: TGTGCCAGCAGCTCTCGACGGGGATTCACAGATACGCAGTATTTT.

The CDR3 loop is CASSQQQGPGNTIYF. The CDR3 DNA follows: TGCGCCAGCAGCCAGCAACAGGGTCCGGGAAACACCATATATTTT. The V call is TRBV4-3, the J call TRBJ1-3, with a possible D match to TRBD1 (6 bases). The CDR3 sequence is 15 residues long. Trimming pared 3 bases from V and 4 bases from J, leaving 13 bases between. Germline loops: CDR1 LGHNA, CDR2 YSLEER.

The rearrangement joins TRBV5-1 to TRBJ1-4; 8 bases match TRBD1. Germline CDR1 is SGHRS and CDR2 is YFSETQ. CDR3 size: 16 residues. J gave up 4 bases and V 2 bases, and 7 bases lay outside the gene matches. CDR3 DNA sequence: TGCGCCAGCAGCTTCAAGACAGGGGCTGTTAATGAAAAACTGTTTTTT. Translated, it gives CASSFKTGAVNEKLFF.

This clone was counted a single time. The CDR3 region is CASSPGTSGLEQFF. The CDR3 DNA follows: TGCGCCAGCAGCCCCGGGACTAGCGGGCTAGAGCAGTTCTTC. This chain joins TRBV5-1 and TRBJ2-1; 12 positions match TRBD2. Germline trimming cut 4 bases from V and 10 bases from J; bases unmatched to any gene: 6. The CDR3 contains 14 residues. Germline lookup yields CDR1 SGHRS and CDR2 YFSETQ.

This chain links TRBV5-6 with TRBJ2-7; D gene uncertain. The CDR3 runs to 11 residues. Germline V lookup: CDR1 SGHDT, CDR2 YYEEEE. V lost 3 bases and J lost 2, with 3 bases in between. The CDR3 DNA follows: TGTGCCAGCAGCTACACCTACGAGCAGTACTTC. This codes for CASSYTYEQYF. Full variable domain (missing parts from reference TRBV5-6 and TRBJ2-7): DAGVTQSPTHLIKTRGQQVTLRCSPKSGHDTVSWYQQALGQGPQFIFQYYEEEERQRGNFPDRFSGHQFPNYSSELNVNALLLGDSALYLCASSYTYEQYFGPGTRLTVT.

This chain joins TRBV5-1 and TRBJ2-5; the D gene is possibly TRBD1 (5 bases). Germline V CDR1 and CDR2: SGHRS, YFSETQ. The CDR3 runs to 15 residues. The V and J ends lost 2 bases and 5 bases respectively, with 16 bases between them. This chain's CDR3 is CASSFPGKGVETQYF. The CDR3, as DNA: TGCGCCAGCAGCTTTCCAGGCAAAGGGGTGGAGACCCAGTACTTC.

The rearrangement joins TRBV5-1 to TRBJ2-3, with TRBD2 matching 7 bases. V lost 4 bases and J lost 4; bases outside the gene matches: 9. The CDR3 covers 15 residues. CDR1 is SGHRS, CDR2 YFSETQ, per germline. Here the CDR3 DNA reads TGCGCCAGCAGCCGGGGGGACGGTCTGTCAGATACGCAGTATTTT. Translation: CASSRGDGLSDTQYF.

This clone was seen more than once but under ten times. V usage is TRBV10-3 and J usage is TRBJ1-1, with 9 bases lining up with TRBD1. CDR1 is ENHRY, CDR2 SYGVKD, per germline. The CDR3 loop spans 20 amino acids. V was clipped by 4 bases and J by 2 bases; unmatched bases: 20. CDR3 nucleotides: TGTGCCATCAGTGGGACCATAAGTACAGGGGGCACTGAAGGAAACACTGAAGCTTTCTTT. This codes for CAISGTISTGGTEGNTEAFF.

Comment on this clone: A much larger clone is a single base away; this may be a read error. V gene TRBV7-9 combines with J gene TRBJ2-5; possible D gene TRBD1, 6 bases. TRBJ2-7 matches the DNA end more closely, so the J call is doubtful. CDR1 SEHNR and CDR2 FQNEAQ come from the germline V gene (reference sequence). The CDR3 is made up of 15 amino acids. The CDR3 region has the DNA TGTTCCAGCAGCTTAATCGGACAGAAAACCTACGAGCAGTACTTC. Translation: CSSSLIGQKTYEQYF.

The chain is built from TRBV27 and TRBJ2-3, with 10 nucleotides matching TRBD2. Trimming took 6 bases from V and 1 from J; bases not matched to a gene: 4. The CDR3 totals 15 residues. Germline V lookup: CDR1 MNHEY, CDR2 SMNVEV (reference sequence). CDR3 protein: CASRTGTSGTDTQYF. CDR3 nucleotides: TGTGCCAGCAGAACCGGGACTAGCGGCACAGATACGCAGTATTTT.

The chain has TRBV5-1 and TRBJ1-1; 9 positions agree with TRBD1. Per germline, CDR1 SGHRS and CDR2 YFSETQ. The CDR3 spans 16 residues. The junction had 10 bases not matched to a gene; V was cut back by 4 bases and J by 3 bases. CDR3 amino acids: CASSATGGLGYTEAFF. The CDR3 DNA follows: TGCGCCAGCAGCGCTACAGGGGGCCTTGGGTACACTGAAGCTTTCTTT.

The gene calls are TRBV7-9 and TRBJ2-2; D might be TRBD2 (5 bases). CDR1 is SEHNR and CDR2 is FQNEAQ in the germline V gene (reference sequence). This CDR3 contains 14 residues. Trimming shortened V by 8 bases and J by 1 base, and 11 bases separated the two germline ends. The CDR3 protein is CASQRAGNTGELFF. The DNA of the CDR3 is TGTGCCAGCCAGAGGGCGGGGAACACCGGGGAGCTGTTTTTT. Combining the CDR3 with reference TRBV7-9 and TRBJ2-2 gives the whole variable domain DTGVSQNPRHKITKRGQNVTFRCDPISEHNRLYWYRQTLGQGPEFLTYFQNEAQLEKSRLLSDRFSAERPKGSFSTLEIQRTEQGDSAMYLCASQRAGNTGELFFGEGSRLTVL.

The chain recombines TRBV11-2 with TRBJ2-2, with TRBD2 as a possible D gene (7 bases). With 5 bases removed from V and 4 bases from J, the gap between germline ends came to 11 bases. The CDR3 extends over 14 amino acids. Germline V gene data show CDR1 as SGHAT and CDR2 as FQNNGV. The CDR3 DNA reads TGTGCCAGCAGCCAGAGGGGGGGCACCGGGGAGCTGTTTTTT. As protein: CASSQRGGTGELFF.

The genes are TRBV2 and TRBJ2-7; 7 bases agree with TRBD1. Germline CDR1 SNHLY, CDR2 FYNNEI. The CDR3 extends over 13 amino acids. V shed 7 bases, J shed 2 bases, and the junction held 5 bases outside the gene matches. Here the CDR3 reads CASNGQAPYEQYF. The CDR3 nucleotides read TGTGCCAGCAACGGACAGGCCCCCTACGAGCAGTACTTC.

A remark on this clone: This sample includes further DNA sequences coding for the same CDR3. J is TRBJ1-1 and V is TRBV6-5; D ambiguous. Germline V CDR1 and CDR2: MNHEY, SVGAGI. Trimming cost V 0 bases and J 0 bases, with 8 bases left between them. The CDR3 extends over 15 amino acids. The CDR3 DNA is TGTGCCAGCAGTTACTCGAGGAGTTTGAACACTGAAGCTTTCTTT. Protein: CASSYSRSLNTEAFF.

The table lists this clone with a few counts. The chain links TRBV4-3 to TRBJ2-5; D uncertain. The CDR3 extends over 13 amino acids. The V end was cut by 3 bases, the J end by 1 base, with 6 bases between. Germline V lookup: CDR1 LGHNA, CDR2 YSLEER. The CDR3: CASSHEVQETQYF. Here the CDR3 DNA reads TGCGCCAGCAGCCACGAGGTCCAAGAGACCCAGTACTTC.

This clone was detected a few times. The CDR3 coding sequence is TGTGCCAGCAGACGGGACAGCCCCTACGAGCAGTACTTC. Encoded protein: CASRRDSPYEQYF. This chain connects TRBV7-2 to TRBJ2-7; 7 bases are a match to TRBD1. The trim removed 6 bases at V and 2 bases at J, leaving 4 bases unmatched. CDR1 SGHTA and CDR2 FQGNSA come from the germline V gene. CDR3 length: 13 amino acids.

The CDR3 DNA reads TGTGCCAGCAGCTTGAGGGCCGCGGCCGGAGGGCCCGGCACAGATACGCAGTATTTT. Its protein is CASSLRAAAGGPGTDTQYF. The chain uses TRBV5-4 and TRBJ2-3; D is perhaps TRBD2 (6 bases). Germline CDR1 and CDR2: SGHNT and YYREEE (reference sequence). Trimming shortened V by 1 base and J by 1 base, and 22 bases separated the two germline ends. The CDR3 has 19 amino acids.

V gene TRBV28 combines with J gene TRBJ2-2; tentatively, D is TRBD2 (5 bases). Trimming took 6 bases from V and 6 from J, leaving 20 bases between them. Germline values: CDR1 MDHEN, CDR2 SYDVKM. CDR3 length: 16 residues. This chain's CDR3 is CASRKVGGLPAGELFF. In DNA form, the CDR3 reads TGTGCCAGCAGGAAAGTCGGCGGACTTCCGGCCGGGGAGCTGTTTTTT.

The J gene is TRBJ2-1, the V gene TRBV29-1, with a possible D match to TRBD2 (6 bases). CDR1 is SQVTM, CDR2 ANQGSEA, per germline. The CDR3 has 15 amino acids. The V gene lost 1 base and the J gene lost 4 bases, with 14 bases spanning the gap. In DNA, the CDR3 is TGCAGCGTTGAAGGGCGGGTAGCGGTATACAATGAGCAGTTCTTC. Its translation is CSVEGRVAVYNEQFF.

About this clone: A read error may produce the germline difference seen at one junction end. The chain recombines TRBV28 with TRBJ1-2, with D possibly being TRBD1 (6 bases). The CDR3 has 11 amino acids. Germline-derived CDR1 and CDR2 are MDHEN and SYDVKM. CDR3 sequence (DNA): TGTGCCAGCACGGACAGAGATGGGTACACCTTC. It is translated as CASTDRDGYTF.

The chain couples TRBV15 to TRBJ1-5; unclear D gene. The CDR3 length is 15 residues. Germline V CDR1 and CDR2: LNHNV, YYDKDF (reference sequence). V was trimmed by 0 bases and J by 0 bases, leaving 6 bases between them. CDR3 in amino acids: CATSRDIGSNQPQHF. DNA of the CDR3: TGTGCCACCAGCAGAGATATCGGTAGCAATCAGCCCCAGCATTTT.